This entry is about one TCR beta chain. Its antigen is currently unknown. In germline, CDR1 is MDHEN, CDR2 SYDVKM. The CDR3 consists of 12 residues. V was trimmed by 6 bases and J by 4 bases, leaving 9 bases between them. The sample belongs to a study of cytomegalovirus exposure and HLA in healthy donors. The study ran its PCR with 60 Vbeta and 13 Jbeta primers. Using immunoSEQ multiplex PCR, the repertoire was profiled, and TCRdb retains in-frame clones only, with some absent. The table lists approximately 190,000 clones, approximately 78% of them singletons. Study-wide results and caveats: TRBV6-2, TRBV6-3 and some other V segments were unresolvable in 87-base-pair reads. The dataset shows that most TCR sequences were rare, while some public TCRs occurred in many donors.

The J gene is TRBJ1-1, the V gene TRBV28; D is undetermined. The TCR originated in a woman under 30 in good health and CMV-seronegative. The sequenced sample consisted of PBMCs. CDR3 residues: CASSSEATEAFF. The CDR3 DNA sequence: TGTGCCAGCAGCTCCGAAGCCACTGAAGCTTTCTTT.